Following are 30 T cell receptor beta chains from one sample sequenced in a study of blood T cell repertoires in COVID-19. Libraries were prepared by immunoSEQ multiplex PCR; TCRdb keeps only in-frame clonotypes and omits some of them. The repertoire holds under 300,000 clones, over 80% seen once, with 1.5% to 2% in the top ten. Specimen: PBMCs or T cells enriched from blood (not recorded which). The receptors were gathered from a young woman who had recovered from COVID-19.

CDR3 coding DNA: TGCGCCAGCAGCCAAGGTGGTCTAGAGGGGGCGAAGGGAAACATTCAGTACTTC. Its translation: CASSQGGLEGAKGNIQYF. The J gene is TRBJ2-4, the V gene TRBV4-1; 7 nucleotides match TRBD1. Germline V gene lookup returns CDR1 MGHRA and CDR2 YSYEKL. The CDR3 is 18 amino acids. V gave up 1 base and J gave up 6 bases; unmatched junction bases: 15.

The chain couples TRBV2 to TRBJ1-2; possible D gene TRBD1, 5 bases. The CDR3 covers 15 residues. The germline V and J ends were trimmed by 10 bases and 4 bases, with 22 bases remaining between them. Germline-derived CDR1 and CDR2 are SNHLY and FYNNEI. The CDR3 here is CATIAGRGVAYGYTF. Written as DNA, the CDR3 is TGTGCCACTATCGCCGGACGGGGGGTAGCCTATGGCTACACCTTC.

The rearrangement links TRBV27 to TRBJ1-4; D is possibly TRBD1 (5 bases). There are 14 residues in the CDR3. Between the trimmed V and J ends, which lost 6 bases and 6 bases, there was a span of 14 bases. Germline CDR1 is MNHEY and CDR2 is SMNVEV (reference sequence). The CDR3 nucleotides read TGTGCCAGCAGCCTTGGGACTTCCTATGAAAAACTGTTTTTT. Its translation is CASSLGTSYEKLFF.

This clone was recorded once. This chain uses TRBV19 with TRBJ1-4; 12 bases fit TRBD1. The CDR3 is made up of 22 amino acids. Germline CDR1 reads LNHDA; CDR2 reads SQIVND (reference sequence). With 6 bases clipped from V and 3 bases from J, the junction kept 23 bases outside the gene matches. The CDR3 protein is CASSTRPGTGGLGRDANEKLFF. The CDR3 bases are TGTGCCAGTAGCACAAGACCAGGGACAGGGGGCCTAGGGAGGGACGCTAATGAAAAACTGTTTTTT.

The chain is built from TRBV9 and TRBJ1-3, with a possible D match to TRBD1 (6 bases). Per the germline V gene, CDR1 is SGDLS and CDR2 is YYNGEE. Trimming took off 0 bases at V and 4 bases at J, with 11 bases between the two ends. The CDR3 is made up of 15 amino acids. The CDR3 nucleotides read TGTGCCAGCAGCGTAGAGGGGGTCTCGGGAAACACCATATATTTT. Its translation is CASSVEGVSGNTIYF.

In DNA, the CDR3 is TGTGCCAGAAGCAACCATTCCGGGACAGGGTCGTCAAATGAAAAACTGTTTTTT. Amino acids: CARSNHSGTGSSNEKLFF. This sequence joins TRBV5-3 and TRBJ1-4; 9 nucleotides line up with TRBD1. TRBV5-3 is noted as an ORF with a role that remains uncertain. Germline trimming cut 4 bases from V and 5 bases from J; bases unmatched to any gene: 15. This CDR3 spans 18 amino acids.

The V gene is TRBV27, the J gene TRBJ1-2; TRBD1 matches 9 bases. V dropped 5 bases and J dropped 2; count of bases not matched to a gene: 9. Germline V lookup: CDR1 MNHEY, CDR2 SMNVEV (reference sequence). The CDR3 contains 16 residues. CDR3 in DNA: TGTGCCAGCAGTGTGAGACCGGGACAGGGAAACTATGGCTACACCTTC. Amino acids: CASSVRPGQGNYGYTF.

This clone was seen once. In nucleotides, the CDR3 is TGTGCCATCAGTAAGGAGCGGGGTCTTAGCACAGATACGCAGTATTTT. Encoded protein: CAISKERGLSTDTQYF. V is TRBV10-3 and J is TRBJ2-3; 7 bases are a match to TRBD2. The CDR3 consists of 16 residues. Trimming at V came to 5 bases and at J to 0 bases, leaving 8 bases not matched to a gene. Germline-derived CDR1 and CDR2 are ENHRY and SYGVKD.

The chain has TRBV18 and TRBJ2-2; maybe TRBD1 (6 bases). The CDR3 contains 15 residues. V lost 4 bases and J lost 0, with 9 bases in between. Germline loops: CDR1 KGHSH, CDR2 LQKENI. In DNA, the CDR3 is TGTGCCAGCTCACAGAACAGGGCGAACACCGGGGAGCTGTTTTTT. This translates into CASSQNRANTGELFF.

The chain combines TRBV19 with TRBJ2-1; D ambiguous. The germline V and J ends were trimmed by 4 bases and 8 bases, with 15 bases remaining between them. This CDR3 region has 14 residues. Germline V gene lookup returns CDR1 LNHDA and CDR2 SQIVND (reference sequence). The CDR3 spells CASSKGASPYEQFF. The CDR3 DNA sequence: TGTGCCAGTAGTAAAGGAGCTAGTCCGTATGAGCAGTTCTTC.

V usage is TRBV27 and J usage is TRBJ2-1; the D is unclear. The CDR3 covers 11 residues. Trimming pared 8 bases from V and 11 bases from J, leaving 13 bases between. From germline, CDR1 is MNHEY and CDR2 SMNVEV (reference sequence). This CDR3 reads CASSHQAKQFF. The CDR3 coding sequence is TGTGCCAGCTCACATCAGGCCAAGCAGTTCTTC.

The V call is TRBV5-4, the J call TRBJ2-1; 8 bases are a match to TRBD2. Germline V gives CDR1 SGHNT, CDR2 YYREEE (reference sequence). Trimming took 1 base from V and 4 from J; bases not matched to a gene: 4. There are 15 residues in the CDR3. CDR3 sequence reads: CASSLSGGGYNEQFF. The CDR3 region has the DNA TGTGCCAGCAGCTTGTCGGGCGGGGGGTACAATGAGCAGTTCTTC.

V gene TRBV7-9 combines with J gene TRBJ1-2, with 9 bases matching TRBD1. The V and J ends lost 5 bases and 6 bases, in that order; junction bases with no gene match: 10. This CDR3 has 15 amino acids. CDR1 SEHNR and CDR2 FQNEAQ come from the germline V gene (reference sequence). CDR3 sequence: CASSPWDRVINGYTF. CDR3 coding DNA: TGTGCCAGCAGCCCCTGGGACAGGGTGATAAATGGCTACACCTTC.

The V call is TRBV27, the J call TRBJ2-1, with TRBD2 identical over 7 bases. Losses at the gene ends were 3 bases for V and 6 bases for J; bases not matched to a gene: 8. Germline loops: CDR1 MNHEY, CDR2 SMNVEV (reference sequence). The CDR3 totals 15 residues. CDR3 amino acids: CASSFLRDYPNEQFF. The CDR3 coding sequence is TGTGCCAGCAGTTTTTTACGGGACTATCCCAATGAGCAGTTCTTC.

The rearrangement links TRBV11-2 to TRBJ2-3; D gene ambiguous. The CDR3 spans 14 residues. V was cut by 3 bases and J by 1 base, with 8 bases left in between. CDR1 and CDR2 (germline): SGHAT, FQNNGV. The CDR3 spells CASSFSLGTDTQYF. Written as DNA, the CDR3 is TGTGCCAGCAGCTTTAGCCTGGGCACAGATACGCAGTATTTT.

The V gene is TRBV2, the J gene TRBJ1-4; TRBD1 aligns across 9 bases. CDR1 and CDR2 from the germline V gene are SNHLY and FYNNEI. The CDR3 spans 16 residues. The ends lost 3 bases at V and 4 bases at J; junction bases unmatched: 6. The CDR3 region has the DNA TGTGCCAGCAGTGATCCCCCGACAGGGGGTAATGAAAAACTGTTTTTT. It specifies CASSDPPTGGNEKLFF.

This clone was seen only once. The gene calls are TRBV19 and TRBJ1-2; 7 nucleotides align to TRBD1. The CDR3 covers 16 residues. Germline V gene lookup returns CDR1 LNHDA and CDR2 SQIVND (reference sequence). Trimming at V came to 4 bases and at J to 4 bases, leaving 12 bases not matched to a gene. CDR3 sequence reads: CASSTYTGTAIYGYTF. The DNA of the CDR3 is TGTGCCAGTAGTACTTACACCGGGACAGCGATCTATGGCTACACCTTC. Full variable domain (missing parts from reference TRBV19 and TRBJ1-2): DGGITQSPKYLFRKEGQNVTLSCEQNLNHDAMYWYRQDPGQGLRLIYYSQIVNDFQKGDIAEGYSVSREKKESFPLTVTSAQKNPTAFYLCASSTYTGTAIYGYTFGSGTRLTVV.

The chain uses TRBV19 and TRBJ1-1; D ambiguous. The CDR3 totals 14 residues. Germline V gene sequence: CDR1 LNHDA, CDR2 SQIVND (reference sequence). V lost 6 bases, J lost 0 bases, and 11 bases lay in between. The CDR3 region is CASSQGLMNTEAFF. For the CDR3, the DNA is TGTGCCAGTAGCCAAGGACTGATGAACACTGAAGCTTTCTTT. Combining the CDR3 with reference TRBV19 and TRBJ1-1 gives the whole variable domain DGGITQSPKYLFRKEGQNVTLSCEQNLNHDAMYWYRQDPGQGLRLIYYSQIVNDFQKGDIAEGYSVSREKKESFPLTVTSAQKNPTAFYLCASSQGLMNTEAFFGQGTRLTVV.

CDR3 residues: CSASAGESTKLFF. CDR3 in DNA: TGCAGTGCTAGTGCCGGGGAGTCTACGAAACTGTTTTTT. The rearrangement joins TRBV20-1 to TRBJ1-4; D not resolved. Trimming cost V 3 bases and J 11 bases, with 16 bases left between them. CDR3 size: 13 residues. Germline CDR1 DFQATT, CDR2 SNEGSKA (reference sequence).

Here the CDR3 reads CASSWQKFVGATEAFF. The CDR3 region has the DNA TGTGCCAGCAGCTGGCAAAAATTTGTTGGAGCCACTGAAGCTTTCTTT. The chain recombines TRBV5-5 with TRBJ1-1; D is undetermined. CDR1 is SGHKS, CDR2 YYEKEE, per germline (reference sequence). The CDR3 loop spans 16 amino acids. V was shortened by 3 bases and J by 4 bases, with 19 bases between the two germline ends.

V gene TRBV7-9 combines with J gene TRBJ1-2, with 7 bases that match TRBD1. J lost 6 bases, V lost 4 bases, and 5 bases had no gene match. Germline assignment: CDR1 SEHNR and CDR2 FQNEAQ (reference sequence). The CDR3 has 13 amino acids. The CDR3 region is CASSSLDRDGYTF. CDR3 nucleotides: TGTGCCAGCAGCTCCTTAGACAGGGATGGCTACACCTTC.

The gene calls are TRBV5-5 and TRBJ1-5; 12 nucleotides match TRBD1. V gave up 4 bases and J gave up 4 bases; unmatched junction bases: 9. Germline V lookup: CDR1 SGHKS, CDR2 YYEKEE (reference sequence). CDR3 size: 17 residues. The CDR3 DNA sequence: TGTGCCAGCAGCGAGAGGGACAGGGGGCCCCAGAATCAGCCCCAGCATTTT. It codes for CASSERDRGPQNQPQHF.

The chain employs TRBV3-1 (or the pseudogene TRBV3-2) and TRBJ1-6, with a possible D match to TRBD1 (6 bases). The CDR3 has 16 residues. V was clipped by 4 bases and J by 0 bases, with 10 bases between them. Germline V gene sequence: CDR1 LGHDT, CDR2 YNNKEL (reference sequence). DNA for the CDR3: TGTGCCAGCAGCCTCACAGGGAACTCCTATAATTCACCCCTCCACTTT. Protein product: CASSLTGNSYNSPLHF.

The chain links TRBV7-2 to TRBJ2-1; the D gene is possibly TRBD2 (5 bases). V lost 1 base, J lost 1 base, and 14 bases lay in between. Germline V gives CDR1 SGHTA, CDR2 FQGNSA. CDR3 length: 17 residues. The CDR3 spells CASSLVPGNPSYNEQFF. CDR3 in DNA: TGTGCCAGCAGCTTAGTTCCGGGGAATCCATCCTACAATGAGCAGTTCTTC. The variable domain in full, completed from reference TRBV7-2 and TRBJ2-1, reads GAGVSQSPSNKVTEKGKDVELRCDPISGHTALYWYRQSLGQGLEFLIYFQGNSAPDKSGLPSDRFSAERTGGSVSTLTIQRTQQEDSAVYLCASSLVPGNPSYNEQFFGPGTRLTVL.

This sequence joins TRBV5-1 and TRBJ1-5; 11 bases align to TRBD1. The CDR3 has 14 residues. Unmatched junction bases numbered 2, after V lost 4 bases and J lost 5 bases. The germline V gene encodes CDR1 SGHRS and CDR2 YFSETQ. This CDR3 reads CASSRGQGDQPQHF. The DNA of the CDR3 is TGCGCCAGCAGCCGGGGACAGGGGGATCAGCCCCAGCATTTT. Full variable domain (outside the CDR3, taken from reference TRBV5-1 and TRBJ1-5): KAGVTQTPRYLIKTRGQQVTLSCSPISGHRSVSWYQQTPGQGLQFLFEYFSETQRNKGNFPGRFSGRQFSNSRSEMNVSTLELGDSALYLCASSRGQGDQPQHFGDGTRLSIL.

V gene TRBV7-3 combines with J gene TRBJ1-1; no firm D call. The CDR3 covers 13 residues. Germline values: CDR1 SGHTA, CDR2 FQGTGA. V shed 8 bases and J shed 2 bases, with 12 bases lying between them. The CDR3 region is CASQRQTNTEAFF. DNA of the CDR3: TGTGCCAGCCAAAGACAAACTAACACTGAAGCTTTCTTT.

The rearrangement joins TRBV7-2 to TRBJ1-2; no clear D gene. CDR1 is SGHTA, CDR2 FQGNSA, per germline. This CDR3 spans 13 amino acids. Trimming took 0 bases from V and 4 from J, leaving 6 bases between them. The CDR3 DNA reads as TGTGCCAGCAGCTTAGCTGGCACCTATGGCTACACCTTC. Translated, it gives CASSLAGTYGYTF.

The V gene is TRBV6-5, the J gene TRBJ2-1; 11 bases are shared with TRBD2. There are 16 residues in the CDR3. The V gene's germline CDR1 is MNHEY and CDR2 SVGAGI. Trimming removed 4 bases from V and 4 bases from J; junction bases left unmatched: 6. The CDR3 loop is CASSLDGTSGYNEQFF. The CDR3 DNA follows: TGTGCCAGCAGTTTAGACGGGACTAGCGGTTACAATGAGCAGTTCTTC.

The chain combines TRBV7-2 with TRBJ1-2, with a weak D call TRBD1 (5 bases). Trimming took 5 bases from V and 5 from J, leaving 12 bases between them. The germline V gene has CDR1 SGHTA and CDR2 FQGNSA. CDR3 length: 13 amino acids. CDR3 sequence reads: CASSRDSIYGYTF. CDR3 nucleotides: TGTGCCAGCAGCCGAGACAGTATATATGGCTACACCTTC.

The gene calls are TRBV28 and TRBJ1-1; no firm D call. Germline V CDR1 and CDR2: MDHEN, SYDVKM. The germline V and J ends were trimmed by 7 bases and 4 bases, with 7 bases remaining between them. The CDR3 spans 11 residues. CDR3 loop: CASTGGTEAFF. CDR3 coding DNA: TGTGCCAGCACCGGAGGCACTGAAGCTTTCTTT.